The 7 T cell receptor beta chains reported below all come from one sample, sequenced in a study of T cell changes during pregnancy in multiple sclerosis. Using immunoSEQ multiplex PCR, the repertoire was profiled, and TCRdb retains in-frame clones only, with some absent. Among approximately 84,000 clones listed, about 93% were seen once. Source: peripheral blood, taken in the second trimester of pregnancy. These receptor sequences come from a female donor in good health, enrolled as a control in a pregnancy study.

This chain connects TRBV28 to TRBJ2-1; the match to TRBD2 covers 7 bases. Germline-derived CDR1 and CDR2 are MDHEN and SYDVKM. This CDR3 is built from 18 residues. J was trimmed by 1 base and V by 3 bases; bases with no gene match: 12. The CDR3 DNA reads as TGTGCCAGCAGTTTGCTTCCACTAGCGAGCGTTTCCTACAATGAGCAGTTCTTC. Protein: CASSLLPLASVSYNEQFF.

The CDR3, as DNA: TGCGCCAGCACGGAATCGGGAGTCGGAGAGACCCAGTACTTC. It codes for CASTESGVGETQYF. The chain uses TRBV5-1 and TRBJ2-5, with D maybe TRBD2 (6 bases). The CDR3 consists of 14 residues. V shed 6 bases and J shed 4 bases, with 16 bases lying between them. Germline V CDR1 and CDR2: SGHRS, YFSETQ. The variable domain in full, completed from reference TRBV5-1 and TRBJ2-5, reads KAGVTQTPRYLIKTRGQQVTLSCSPISGHRSVSWYQQTPGQGLQFLFEYFSETQRNKGNFPGRFSGRQFSNSRSEMNVSTLELGDSALYLCASTESGVGETQYFGPGTRLLVL.

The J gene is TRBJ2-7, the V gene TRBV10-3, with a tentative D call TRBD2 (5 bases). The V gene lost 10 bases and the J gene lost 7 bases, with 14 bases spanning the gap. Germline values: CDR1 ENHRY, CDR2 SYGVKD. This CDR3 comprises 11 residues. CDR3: CATTILGEQYF. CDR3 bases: TGTGCCACCACAATACTAGGAGAGCAGTACTTC.

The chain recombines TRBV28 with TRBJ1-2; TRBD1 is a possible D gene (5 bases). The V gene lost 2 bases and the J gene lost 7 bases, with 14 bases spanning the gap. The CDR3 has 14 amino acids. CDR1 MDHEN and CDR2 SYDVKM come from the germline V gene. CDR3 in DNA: TGTGCCAGCAGTTTAGCCTCTGGGGCACGTGGCTACACCTTC. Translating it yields CASSLASGARGYTF.

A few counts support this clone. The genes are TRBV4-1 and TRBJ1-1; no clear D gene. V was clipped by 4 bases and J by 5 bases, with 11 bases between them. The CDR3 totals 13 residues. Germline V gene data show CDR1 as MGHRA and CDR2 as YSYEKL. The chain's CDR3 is CASSPPGNTEAFF. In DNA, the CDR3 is TGCGCCAGCAGCCCGCCGGGGAATACTGAAGCTTTCTTT.

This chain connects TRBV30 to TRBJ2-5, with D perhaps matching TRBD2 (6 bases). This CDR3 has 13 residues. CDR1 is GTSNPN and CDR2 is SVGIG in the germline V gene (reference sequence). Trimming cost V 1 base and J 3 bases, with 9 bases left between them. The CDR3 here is CAWSGGLKETQYF. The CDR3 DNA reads TGTGCCTGGAGTGGGGGACTCAAAGAGACCCAGTACTTC.

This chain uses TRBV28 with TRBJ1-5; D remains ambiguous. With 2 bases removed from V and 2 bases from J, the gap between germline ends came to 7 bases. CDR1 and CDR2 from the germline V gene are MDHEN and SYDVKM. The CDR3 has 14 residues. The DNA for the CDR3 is TGTGCCAGCAGTTTAACCAGTCGCAATCAGCCCCAGCATTTT. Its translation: CASSLTSRNQPQHF. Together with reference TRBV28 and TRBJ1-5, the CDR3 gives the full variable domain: DVKVTQSSRYLVKRTGEKVFLECVQDMDHENMFWYRQDPGLGLRLIYFSYDVKMKEKGDIPEGYSVSREKKERFSLILESASTNQTSMYLCASSLTSRNQPQHFGDGTRLSIL.